This T cell receptor (beta chain) stems from a study of yellow fever vaccine responses in identical twins. Whole-study results and caveats: Reportedly, twins showed a vaccine T cell response that looked partly convergent and partly personalized.

A remark on this clonotype: As yet, its antigen is unknown.

Via MiXCR, TCRdb re-called the RT-PCR reads, giving one row per CDR3 protein. The sample lists 2,500 to 3,000 distinct CDR3 sequences, approximately 87% occurring once. This CDR3 comprises 15 residues. CDR1 is SGHAT, CDR2 FQDESV, per germline (reference sequence). J lost 3 bases, V lost 4 bases, and 7 bases had no gene match. This clonotype originated in a woman under 30 who received the yellow fever vaccine. J is TRBJ2-5 and V is TRBV11-1; TRBD2 matches at 8 bases. Sequencing was performed on T cells from blood (PBMCs), unsorted or a sorted subset (not recorded which), taken before or after yellow fever vaccination (not recorded which). The CDR3 nucleotides read TGTGCCAGCAGCTCACCCGGGACTAGGAAAGAGACCCAGTACTTC. As protein: CASSSPGTRKETQYF.